This entry concerns a single T cell receptor (beta chain). This sample stems from a study of blood T cell repertoires in COVID-19. Overall study: Nucleic acid was either cDNA or gDNA, and it came from T cells, B-cell-depleted T cells, or PBMCs.

Study processing details: Reference gene primers were amplified, and this amplification served to estimate nucleated cell counts. Profiling relied on immunoSEQ multiplex PCR, and the TCRdb table lists in-frame clones only, not all of them. V and J calls plus clone size are reproduced from that table; the DNA served to infer D and trimming. The data show roughly 150,000 clones, 70% to 90% seen once. The germline V gene has CDR1 MNHNS and CDR2 SASEGT. The V end lost 3 bases, the J end lost 1 base, and 10 bases lay between the germline ends. The CDR3 consists of 15 residues. This sequence was found in a woman older than 75 with COVID-19, enrolled during active disease. Material: peripheral blood. The chain links TRBV6-1 to TRBJ1-5; D is unclear. The CDR3 loop is CASSETPPSNQPQHF. CDR3 nucleotide sequence: TGTGCCAGCAGTGAGACACCACCCAGCAATCAGCCCCAGCATTTT.